The 10 T cell receptor beta chains reported below all come from one sample, sequenced in a study of blood T cell repertoires in COVID-19 (dated by TCRdb to the early 2020s). Library prep was done by the immunoSEQ multiplex PCR assay. TCRdb holds this immuneACCESS table with in-frame rearrangements only. Some clones are missing; in checked studies, unresolved V genes explain under half, and the rest has no known cause. This sample comprises some 200,000 clones, nearly 90% of them detected only once. The leading ten clones occupy approximately 12% of the sample. The sample comprised peripheral blood. The receptor source for this set is a woman younger than 35 who had recovered from COVID-19.

The chain uses TRBV29-1 and TRBJ1-2; D may be TRBD1 (6 bases). Germline lookup yields CDR1 SQVTM and CDR2 ANQGSEA. The V end was cut by 6 bases, the J end by 3 bases, with 14 bases between. The CDR3 spans 13 residues. CDR3 coding DNA: TGCAGCGTGGGGTCCGGGGGGCACTATGGCTACACCTTC. Translating gives CSVGSGGHYGYTF.

This clone was recorded once. This chain uses TRBV7-3 with TRBJ2-1, with D hard to call. V was cut by 2 bases and J by 5 bases, with 16 bases left in between. Germline lookup yields CDR1 SGHTA and CDR2 FQGTGA. The CDR3 covers 16 residues. DNA for the CDR3: TGTGCCAGCAGCTTAGGGCCGAGCCGACCCCACAATGAGCAGTTCTTC. Translated: CASSLGPSRPHNEQFF.

The chain is built from TRBV19 and TRBJ2-2, with D perhaps TRBD1 (5 bases). There are 13 residues in the CDR3. Germline V gene data show CDR1 as LNHDA and CDR2 as SQIVND (reference sequence). The ends were cut back, 10 bases at V and 7 bases at J, with 16 bases in the middle. The CDR3 is CATLTGYGGELFF. CDR3 coding DNA: TGTGCCACCCTAACAGGATACGGCGGGGAGCTGTTTTTT.

The gene calls are TRBV19 and TRBJ2-1; 8 bases fit TRBD2. This CDR3 is built from 17 residues. The V gene end was trimmed by 3 bases and the J gene end by 6 bases; junction bases not matched to a gene: 13. Germline V gene lookup returns CDR1 LNHDA and CDR2 SQIVND (reference sequence). The CDR3 here is CASSISGGHPSGNEQFF. CDR3 bases: TGTGCCAGTAGTATCAGCGGGGGACACCCCTCGGGCAATGAGCAGTTCTTC.

V usage is TRBV7-9 and J usage is TRBJ1-2; 10 positions agree with TRBD1. This CDR3 region has 15 residues. CDR1 is SEHNR, CDR2 FQNEAQ, per germline (reference sequence). J was trimmed by 8 bases and V by 5 bases; bases with no gene match: 11. The CDR3 region is CASSRGQGDSRGYTF. The CDR3 DNA is TGTGCCAGCAGCCGCGGACAGGGGGACTCTCGGGGCTACACCTTC.

The rearrangement links TRBV4-3 to TRBJ1-1; D not certain. CDR3 length: 13 residues. Germline V gene sequence: CDR1 LGHNA, CDR2 YSLEER. Deletions cut 4 bases from V and 8 bases from J, with 14 bases between. The CDR3, as DNA: TGCGCCAGCAGCCGATCACCTTACCGGGAAGCTTTCTTT. Translation: CASSRSPYREAFF.

The V and J genes are TRBV13 and TRBJ2-1; D may be TRBD1 (6 bases). Trimming removed 5 bases from V and 8 bases from J, with 19 bases in between. The CDR3 is 15 residues long. In germline, CDR1 is PRHDT, CDR2 FYEKMQ (reference sequence). CDR3 bases: TGTGCCAGCAGCCCCATCCTTGAGGGGGTCCATGAGCAGTTCTTC. This codes for CASSPILEGVHEQFF. The variable domain in full, with the rest retrieved from reference TRBV13 and TRBJ2-1, is AAGVIQSPRHLIKEKRETATLKCYPIPRHDTVYWYQQGPGQDPQFLISFYEKMQSDKGSIPDRFSAQQFSDYHSELNMSSLELGDSALYFCASSPILEGVHEQFFGPGTRLTVL.

V is TRBV9 and J is TRBJ2-7; 12 positions match TRBD2. Germline V CDR1 and CDR2: SGDLS, YYNGEE. J was trimmed by 4 bases and V by 2 bases; bases with no gene match: 4. There are 15 residues in the CDR3. This CDR3 reads CASSVASGRAYEQYF. The CDR3 DNA sequence: TGTGCCAGCAGCGTTGCTAGCGGGAGGGCTTACGAGCAGTACTTC.

The chain combines TRBV12-3 or TRBV12-4 with TRBJ2-7, with TRBD1 identical over 7 bases. V was pared by 3 bases and J by 5 bases, with 4 bases of the junction left unmatched. The CDR3 has 13 residues. The CDR3 DNA reads TGTGCCAGCAGTTTCGTTACAGGGGACGAGCAGTACTTC. This encodes CASSFVTGDEQYF.

This rearrangement joins TRBV6-5 to TRBJ1-5, with D uncertain. V was shortened by 6 bases and J by 2 bases, with 14 bases between the two germline ends. The CDR3 extends over 15 amino acids. CDR1 and CDR2 from the germline V gene are MNHEY and SVGAGI. CDR3 in amino acids: CASRNAGNRNQPQHF. As DNA, the CDR3 is TGTGCCAGCAGAAACGCCGGGAATCGCAATCAGCCCCAGCATTTT.